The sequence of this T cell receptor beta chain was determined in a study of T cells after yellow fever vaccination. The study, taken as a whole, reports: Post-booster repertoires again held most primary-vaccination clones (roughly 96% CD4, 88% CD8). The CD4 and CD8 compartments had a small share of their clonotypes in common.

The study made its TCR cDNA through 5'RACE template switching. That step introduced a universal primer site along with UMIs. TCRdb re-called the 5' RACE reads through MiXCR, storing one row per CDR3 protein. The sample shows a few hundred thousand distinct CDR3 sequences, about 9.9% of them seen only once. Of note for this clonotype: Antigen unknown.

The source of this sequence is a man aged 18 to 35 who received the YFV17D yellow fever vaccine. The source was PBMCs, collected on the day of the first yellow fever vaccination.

The DNA for the CDR3 is TGTGCCAGCAGCGTGGATCCGGGACCGAATAGTGATACGCAGTATTTT. Residues: CASSVDPGPNSDTQYF. The chain links TRBV9 to TRBJ2-3, with D perhaps TRBD1 or TRBD2 (5 bases each). Between the trimmed V and J ends, which lost 2 bases and 6 bases, there was a span of 19 bases. This CDR3 is built from 16 residues. Per germline, CDR1 SGDLS and CDR2 YYNGEE.